This TCR beta chain originates from a study of identical twins. Regarding the study as a whole: Cross-sectional statistical analysis was relied on for the conclusions, without the same donors being followed.

This clonotype appeared a few times. Its antigen is not identified. A read error may produce the germline difference seen at one junction end. Germline CDR1 reads DFQATT; CDR2 reads SNEGSKA (reference sequence). The CDR3 contains 17 residues. TCRdb processed the 5' RACE reads anew with MiXCR; each CDR3 protein has one entry. The table records a few hundred thousand distinct CDR3 sequences, more than 9.5% of them present only once. These sequences were also reported in another study, on yellow fever vaccine responses in identical twins.

This chain links TRBV20-1 with TRBJ2-2; 12 nucleotides align to TRBD2. The material sequenced was memory (CD45RO+) T cells sorted from blood. The receptor was isolated from a woman between 18 and 29 years old in good health. In DNA form, the CDR3 reads TGCTGTGCTAGAGATGTACTAGCGGGAGGGAACACCGGGGAGCTGTTTTTT. It specifies CCARDVLAGGNTGELFF.